The 18 T cell receptor beta chains below were found in one sample sequenced in a study of CD8+ T cells in alopecia areata. RNA was isolated and reverse transcribed to cDNA, the sequencing template. TCRdb's copy holds only in-frame clones and misses some; the assay was immunoSEQ multiplex PCR. Of 100,000 to 150,000 clones listed, 49% are singletons. This specimen was CD8+ T cells sorted from blood, taken at week 0. These receptors originate from a human donor with alopecia areata.

The V call is TRBV7-2, the J call TRBJ2-1; the match to TRBD2 covers 7 bases. J was trimmed by 14 bases and V by 5 bases; bases with no gene match: 6. CDR3 size: 11 residues. CDR1 and CDR2 (germline): SGHTA, FQGNSA. CDR3 protein: CASSPGGRKFF. CDR3 DNA: TGTGCCAGCAGCCCGGGAGGCCGTAAGTTCTTC.

The chain is built from TRBV7-3 and TRBJ2-1; TRBD1 matches at 7 bases. Germline CDR1 is SGHTA and CDR2 is FQGTGA. V lost 4 bases, J lost 5 bases, and 2 bases stayed unmatched. The CDR3 totals 13 residues. The CDR3: CASSSTGNNEQFF. CDR3 bases: TGTGCCAGCAGCTCGACAGGGAACAATGAGCAGTTCTTC.

The genes are TRBV7-3 and TRBJ2-6; D gene ambiguous. The CDR3 is 13 residues long. The germline V gene has CDR1 SGHTA and CDR2 FQGTGA. Trimming removed 6 bases from V and 0 bases from J, with 3 bases in between. DNA of the CDR3: TGTGCCAGCAGAAGCTCTGGGGCCAACGTCCTGACTTTC. Translated, it gives CASRSSGANVLTF.

The chain employs TRBV29-1 and TRBJ1-2; weak D call: TRBD1 (5 bases). The CDR3 runs to 11 residues. V lost 6 bases to trimming and J lost 4 bases, with 9 bases between them. Germline V gene data show CDR1 as SQVTM and CDR2 as ANQGSEA. The CDR3 nucleotides are TGCAGCGTGACAGACGGCTATGGCTACACCTTC. Translated: CSVTDGYGYTF.

The V call is TRBV9, the J call TRBJ2-3; D call uncertain. The V end lost 4 bases, the J end lost 4 bases, and 10 bases lay between the germline ends. The CDR3 has 13 residues. CDR1 is SGDLS, CDR2 YYNGEE, per germline. Here the CDR3 reads CASSTEVADTQYF. The CDR3 region has the DNA TGTGCCAGCAGCACTGAGGTGGCAGATACGCAGTATTTT.

V usage is TRBV7-9 and J usage is TRBJ2-7, with a tentative D call TRBD1 (6 bases). V lost 4 bases and J 9 bases, leaving 25 bases between the germline ends. Germline CDR1 reads SEHNR; CDR2 reads FQNEAQ (reference sequence). The CDR3 is 16 residues long. The CDR3 sequence: CASSSGTGTLRYGQYF. The CDR3 nucleotides read TGTGCCAGCAGCTCGGGTACAGGGACCCTCAGGTATGGGCAGTACTTC.

The chain couples TRBV27 to TRBJ1-2; tentatively, D is TRBD1 (5 bases). Germline CDR1 reads MNHEY; CDR2 reads SMNVEV (reference sequence). The CDR3 sequence is 17 residues long. The germline V and J ends were trimmed by 2 bases and 1 base, with 17 bases remaining between them. CDR3 region: CASSLRLQWGHNYGYTF. CDR3 nucleotide sequence: TGTGCCAGCAGTTTACGACTTCAGTGGGGCCATAACTATGGCTACACCTTC.

The chain uses TRBV2 and TRBJ2-5, with D unresolved. The CDR3 contains 14 residues. The V gene lost 5 bases and the J gene lost 5 bases, with 15 bases spanning the gap. Germline V gene sequence: CDR1 SNHLY, CDR2 FYNNEI. DNA for the CDR3: TGTGCCAGCAGTCCCGGGCCTAAGGAGGAGACCCAGTACTTC. It codes for CASSPGPKEETQYF.

This chain uses TRBV4-2 with TRBJ2-2; 10 bases match TRBD1. Per the germline V gene, CDR1 is LGHNA and CDR2 is YNFKEQ. This CDR3 has 13 amino acids. V dropped 6 bases and J dropped 6; count of bases not matched to a gene: 1. The CDR3 here is CASRGTGAGELFF. For the CDR3, the DNA is TGTGCCAGCAGGGGGACAGGGGCCGGGGAGCTGTTTTTT.

The chain joins TRBV7-9 to TRBJ1-2; 10 bases fit TRBD1. V gave up 5 bases and J gave up 6 bases; unmatched junction bases: 9. CDR3 length equals 15 residues. Germline V gene lookup returns CDR1 SEHNR and CDR2 FQNEAQ (reference sequence). The CDR3, as DNA: TGTGCCAGCAGCCTGGGACAGGGGTTGAGCGATGGCTACACCTTC. Translated: CASSLGQGLSDGYTF.

The chain recombines TRBV14 with TRBJ2-1, with 12 nucleotides matching TRBD2. There are 15 residues in the CDR3. Per germline, CDR1 SGHDN and CDR2 FVKESK. J gave up 4 bases and V 5 bases, and 3 bases lay outside the gene matches. This chain's CDR3 is CASSWTSGEYNEQFF. In DNA, the CDR3 is TGTGCCAGCAGCTGGACTAGCGGGGAGTACAATGAGCAGTTCTTC.

The chain joins TRBV7-8 to TRBJ1-1, with TRBD1 identical over 7 bases. J gave up 0 bases and V 4 bases, and 2 bases lay outside the gene matches. CDR1 and CDR2 (germline): SGHVS, FQNEAQ. This CDR3 has 14 residues. For the CDR3, the DNA is TGTGCCAGCAGCTGGGGACAGTTGAACACTGAAGCTTTCTTT. Translation gives CASSWGQLNTEAFF. Full variable domain (remainder filled in from reference TRBV7-8 and TRBJ1-1): GAGVSQSPRYKVAKRGQDVALRCDPISGHVSLFWYQQALGQGPEFLTYFQNEAQLDKSGLPSDRFFAERPEGSVSTLKIQRTQQEDSAVYLCASSWGQLNTEAFFGQGTRLTVV.

Only one count was recorded for this clone. V gene TRBV5-1 combines with J gene TRBJ1-4; D is undetermined. The V and J ends lost 0 bases and 2 bases respectively, with 8 bases between them. Per the germline V gene, CDR1 is SGHRS and CDR2 is YFSETQ. The CDR3 is 15 amino acids. CDR3 region: CASSLVAATNEKLFF. As DNA, the CDR3 is TGCGCCAGCAGCTTGGTCGCAGCGACTAATGAAAAACTGTTTTTT.

The V gene is TRBV15, the J gene TRBJ1-6; TRBD1 matches at 11 bases. The CDR3 runs 17 residues. Germline V gene sequence: CDR1 LNHNV, CDR2 YYDKDF (reference sequence). V trimming: 5 bases; J trimming: 7 bases; junction bases outside the gene matches: 10. This CDR3 reads CATSPLRGTGGNSPLHF. DNA of the CDR3: TGTGCCACCAGCCCGCTCCGGGGGACAGGGGGGAATTCACCCCTCCACTTT.

This clone was observed a few times. This chain joins TRBV27 and TRBJ1-1; D is uncertain. V lost 2 bases, J lost 4 bases, and 8 bases lay in between. The CDR3 spans 13 residues. The germline V gene encodes CDR1 MNHEY and CDR2 SMNVEV (reference sequence). The CDR3 DNA follows: TGTGCCAGCAGTTTACTGGGTCTCACTGAAGCTTTCTTT. It is translated as CASSLLGLTEAFF.

The chain uses TRBV29-1 and TRBJ1-2; D remains unclear. The CDR3 extends over 11 amino acids. Germline assignment: CDR1 SQVTM and CDR2 ANQGSEA. V lost 2 bases and J lost 3, with 4 bases in between. The CDR3 is CSVERDYGYTF. The CDR3 coding sequence is TGCAGCGTTGAACGGGACTATGGCTACACCTTC.

This chain links TRBV7-8 with TRBJ2-7, with TRBD2 as a possible D gene (6 bases). Looked up from germline, CDR1 is SGHVS and CDR2 is FQNEAQ. The CDR3 spans 16 residues. Trimming removed 2 bases from V and 3 bases from J, with 17 bases in between. The CDR3 nucleotides read TGTGCCAGCAGCTTATCCCCGGGACTGGGCCTCTACGAGCAGTACTTC. This gives the protein CASSLSPGLGLYEQYF.

This clone is a singleton in its sample. V is TRBV30 and J is TRBJ2-7, with D unclear. This CDR3 has 12 residues. CDR1 is GTSNPN, CDR2 SVGIG, per germline (reference sequence). With 6 bases removed from V and 2 bases from J, the gap between germline ends came to 11 bases. The CDR3 DNA follows: TGTGCCTGTCTTGGACGGCCCTACGAGCAGTACTTC. It codes for CACLGRPYEQYF.